This is a list of T cell receptor beta chains from one sample in a study of OX40 agonist ivuxolimab in advanced cancers. Measured with immunoSEQ multiplex PCR; TCRdb has only the in-frame clones, and not every one. The sample lists 35,000 to 45,000 clones; around 88% were seen once. Material: CD4+ or CD8+ T cells sorted from blood, obtained in a trial of the OX40 agonist ivuxolimab. The source is an adult with an advanced solid tumor such as melanoma, head and neck, liver or kidney cancer. Each CDR3 is given with its conserved first and last residue. The D gene is left open where the match is weak. Clone size is not always given. Where it is, it says once, few, many or a class for expanded clones.

clone_size	v_call	j_call	d_call	cdr3_length	cdr3_aa	cdr3_nt
few	TRBV9	TRBJ2-7	TRBD1	13	CASSVGDRSEQYF	TGTGCCAGCAGCGTAGGGGACAGGTCCGAGCAGTACTTC
once	TRBV28	TRBJ2-3	.	16	CASSFFQGRTVDTQYF	TGTGCCAGCAGTTTTTTCCAGGGAAGGACGGTAGATACGCAGTATTTT
.	TRBV27	TRBJ2-6	TRBD2	15	CASSFAGAGANVLTF	TGTGCCAGCAGTTTTGCGGGGGCTGGGGCCAACGTCCTGACTTTC
.	TRBV5-4	TRBJ1-6	.	13	CASSLGDNSPLHF	TGTGCCAGCAGCTTGGGGGATAATTCACCCCTCCACTTT
.	TRBV19	TRBJ2-7	.	15	CASSKVGYSSYEQYF	TGTGCCAGTAGTAAGGTGGGATATAGCTCCTACGAGCAGTACTTC
.	TRBV27	TRBJ1-2	TRBD1	14	CASSLGQGPYGYTF	TGTGCCAGCAGTTTGGGACAGGGACCTTATGGCTACACCTTC
.	TRBV7-6	TRBJ1-1	.	14	CASSPGGRNTEAFF	TGTGCCAGCAGCCCCGGGGGTCGAAACACTGAAGCTTTCTTT
.	TRBV7-3	TRBJ2-7	.	14	CASSLIGGHYEQYF	TGTGCCAGCAGCTTAATTGGGGGACACTACGAGCAGTACTTC
.	TRBV7-6	TRBJ2-7	.	15	CASSPSWGDSYEQYF	TGTGCCAGCAGTCCTTCCTGGGGGGATTCCTACGAGCAGTACTTC
once	TRBV2	TRBJ2-7	.	12	CASSPEDHEQYF	TGTGCCAGCAGTCCCGAGGACCACGAGCAGTACTTC
.	TRBV13	TRBJ2-3	TRBD1	19	CASSLLRDRGPYSTDTQYF	TGTGCCAGCAGCTTACTCCGGGACAGGGGGCCCTATAGCACAGATACGCAGTATTTT
.	TRBV4-2	TRBJ1-3	TRBD1	18	CASKLTFSDRDLGNTIYF	TGTGCCAGCAAACTGACCTTTTCCGACAGGGACCTTGGAAACACCATATATTTT
few	TRBV6-6	TRBJ1-5	.	15	CASSGLSVSNQPQHF	TGTGCCAGCAGTGGTTTGTCGGTAAGCAATCAGCCCCAGCATTTT
.	TRBV4-3	TRBJ2-6	.	15	CASSQGFYGANVLTF	TGCGCCAGCAGCCAAGGGTTCTATGGGGCCAACGTCCTGACTTTC
.	TRBV5-6	TRBJ1-2	.	13	CASSFRGVEGYAF	TGTGCCAGCAGCTTCCGGGGGGTTGAAGGCTACGCCTTC
once	TRBV10-3	TRBJ2-4	.	14	CAISEAGAKNIQYF	TGTGCCATCAGTGAGGCGGGAGCCAAAAACATTCAGTACTTC